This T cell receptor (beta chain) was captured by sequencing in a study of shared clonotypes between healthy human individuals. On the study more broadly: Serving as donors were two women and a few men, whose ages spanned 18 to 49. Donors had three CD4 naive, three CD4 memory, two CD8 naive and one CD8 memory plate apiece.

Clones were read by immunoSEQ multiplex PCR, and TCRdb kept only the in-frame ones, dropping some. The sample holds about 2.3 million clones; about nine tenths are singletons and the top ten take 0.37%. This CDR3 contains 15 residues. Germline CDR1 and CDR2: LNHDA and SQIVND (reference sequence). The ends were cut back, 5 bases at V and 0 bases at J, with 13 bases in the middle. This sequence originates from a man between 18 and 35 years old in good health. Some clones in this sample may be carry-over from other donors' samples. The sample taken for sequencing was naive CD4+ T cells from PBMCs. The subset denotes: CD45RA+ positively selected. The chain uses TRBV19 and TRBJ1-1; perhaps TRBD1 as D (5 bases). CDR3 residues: CASSGSGRLNTEAFF. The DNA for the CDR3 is TGTGCCAGTAGTGGATCGGGACGGTTGAACACTGAAGCTTTCTTT.